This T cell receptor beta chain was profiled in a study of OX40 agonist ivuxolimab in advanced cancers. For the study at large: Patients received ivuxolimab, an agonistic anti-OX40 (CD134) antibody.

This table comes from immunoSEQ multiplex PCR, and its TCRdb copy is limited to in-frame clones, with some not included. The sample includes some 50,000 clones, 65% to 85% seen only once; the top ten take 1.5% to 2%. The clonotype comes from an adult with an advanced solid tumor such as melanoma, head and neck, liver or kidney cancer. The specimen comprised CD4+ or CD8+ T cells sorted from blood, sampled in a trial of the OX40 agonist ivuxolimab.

Here the CDR3 DNA reads TGTGCCAGCACCGAATCTGGAGGGGGACGCGGCTACACCTTC. Amino acid sequence: CASTESGGGRGYTF. V gene TRBV6-1 combines with J gene TRBJ1-2; a possible D gene is TRBD1 (6 bases). Germline lookup yields CDR1 MNHNS and CDR2 SASEGT. The CDR3 spans 14 residues. The V gene lost 7 bases and the J gene lost 8 bases, with 20 bases spanning the gap.